The entry that follows covers one T cell receptor (beta chain) sequence. What it binds is unknown. Trimming pared 1 base from V and 4 bases from J, leaving 7 bases between. Germline loops: CDR1 LGHNA, CDR2 YSLEER. The CDR3 is 14 residues long. This sample stems from a study of tumor-infiltrating lymphocytes in localized non-small cell lung cancer. Study-wide context: Each patient gave resected tumor and non-adjacent uninvolved lung tissue. Study conclusions and caveats: No T-cell fraction difference was seen between IM1 and IM2 tumors. Available tissue quantity limited TCR sequencing to a patient subset.

Clones were read by immunoSEQ multiplex PCR, and TCRdb kept only the in-frame ones, dropping some. Of about 16,000 clones in the sample, roughly 80% were seen once. This chain connects TRBV4-3 to TRBJ2-2; D is uncertain. This sequence was found in a human donor with non-small cell lung cancer. Sample: lung tumor tissue. Here the CDR3 reads CASSQGPLTGELFF. DNA for the CDR3: TGCGCCAGCAGCCAAGGACCCCTCACCGGGGAGCTGTTTTTT.